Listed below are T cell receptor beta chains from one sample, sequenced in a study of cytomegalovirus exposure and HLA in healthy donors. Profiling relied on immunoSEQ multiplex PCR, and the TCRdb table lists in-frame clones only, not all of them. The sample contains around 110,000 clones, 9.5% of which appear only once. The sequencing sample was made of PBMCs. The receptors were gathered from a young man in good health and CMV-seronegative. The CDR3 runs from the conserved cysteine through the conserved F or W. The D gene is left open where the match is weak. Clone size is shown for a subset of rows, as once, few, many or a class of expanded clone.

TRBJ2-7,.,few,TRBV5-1,TGCGCCAGCAGCTTGGCCGGTCCGTCCTACGAGCAGTACTTC,CASSLAGPSYEQYF
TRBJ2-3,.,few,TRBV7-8,TGTGCCAGCAGCTCTGCGGATACGCAGTATTTT,CASSSADTQYF
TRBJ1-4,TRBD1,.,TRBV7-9,TGTGCCAGCAGCTTAGTCGGTGACAGGGCCCCCCCAACTAATGAAAAACTGTTTTTT,CASSLVGDRAPPTNEKLFF
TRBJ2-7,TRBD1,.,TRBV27,TGTGCCAGCAGACGTGGACAGGGGAGTTCCTACGAGCAGTACTTC,CASRRGQGSSYEQYF
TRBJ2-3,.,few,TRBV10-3,TGTGCCATCAGTGGATATAGCGGTTATGATAGCACAGATACGCAGTATTTT,CAISGYSGYDSTDTQYF
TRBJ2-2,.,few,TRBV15,TGTGCCACCAGCGGAGGAGAATCCGGGGAGCTGTTTTTT,CATSGGESGELFF
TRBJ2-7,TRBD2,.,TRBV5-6,TGTGCCAGCAGCTTCGGACTAGCTTCCTACGAGCAGTACTTC,CASSFGLASYEQYF
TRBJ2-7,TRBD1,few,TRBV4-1,TGCGCCAGCAGCCAAGCCGTCCCCGGGACAGGGTACGCAGGCTCCTACGAGCAGTACTTC,CASSQAVPGTGYAGSYEQYF
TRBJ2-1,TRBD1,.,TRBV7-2,TGTGCCAGCAGCTTGCAGGGGGCGTATAATGAGCAGTTCTTC,CASSLQGAYNEQFF
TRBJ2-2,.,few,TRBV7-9,TGTGCCAGCAGCTTAGACGGTTATGCCGGGGAGCTGTTTTTT,CASSLDGYAGELFF
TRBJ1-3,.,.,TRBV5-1,TGCGCCAGCAGCTTGGTTACAGGCTCTGGAAACACCATATATTTT,CASSLVTGSGNTIYF
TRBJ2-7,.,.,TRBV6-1,TGTGCCAGCAGTGACAAGCCCACCGGTCGGGAGCAGTACTTC,CASSDKPTGREQYF
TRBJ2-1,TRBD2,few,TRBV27,TGTGCCAGCAGTTTCTATCCGGGCGGGGGATTATCGGACAATGAGCAGTTCTTC,CASSFYPGGGLSDNEQFF
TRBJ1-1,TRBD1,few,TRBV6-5,TGTGCCAGCAGGCCACAGGGGTACACTGAAGCTTTCTTT,CASRPQGYTEAFF
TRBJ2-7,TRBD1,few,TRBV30,TGTGCCTGGAGTGCATGGGGACAGGGTGGCGAGCAGTACTTC,CAWSAWGQGGEQYF
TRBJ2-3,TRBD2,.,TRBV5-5,TGTGCCAGCAGTTATGCGGGAGCCCCGGGAACAGATACGCAGTATTTT,CASSYAGAPGTDTQYF
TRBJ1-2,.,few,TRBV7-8,TGTGCCAGCAGCTTAGGTTCAGGGGTGGATGGCTACACCTTC,CASSLGSGVDGYTF
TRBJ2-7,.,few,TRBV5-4,TGTGCCAGCAGCGGCGATCCAGGGGTTCTCCACGAGCAGTACTTC,CASSGDPGVLHEQYF
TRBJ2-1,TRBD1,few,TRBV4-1,TGCGCCAGCAGCCAAGATAGACAGGGGGGTATGGAGCAGTTCTTC,CASSQDRQGGMEQFF
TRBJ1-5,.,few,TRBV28,TGTGCCAGCAGTCCCGGACAGCTTGGAGGCAATCAGCCCCAGCATTTT,CASSPGQLGGNQPQHF
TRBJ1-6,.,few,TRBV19,TGTGCCAGTAGTGTCCAGGGGAATTCACCCCTCCACTTT,CASSVQGNSPLHF
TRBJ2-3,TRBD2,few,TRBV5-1,TGCGCCAGCAGCTTGGGACTAGCGAGCACAGATACGCAGTATTTT,CASSLGLASTDTQYF
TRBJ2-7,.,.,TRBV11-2,TGTGCCAGCAGCTTTGATATTCCGGGAGTCGAGCAGTACTTC,CASSFDIPGVEQYF
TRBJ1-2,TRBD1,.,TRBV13,TGTGCCAGCAGCCCCGGGACAGGGGTAAATGGCTACACCTTC,CASSPGTGVNGYTF
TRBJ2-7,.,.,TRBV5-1,TGCGCCAGCAGCTTGGGGTCACAGTCCTCCTACGAGCAGTACTTC,CASSLGSQSSYEQYF
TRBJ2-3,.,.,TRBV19,TGTGCCAGTAGTATGACAGTCTCTACCCCCACAGATACGCAGTATTTT,CASSMTVSTPTDTQYF
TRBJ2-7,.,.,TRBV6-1,TGTGCCAGCAGCGAAGGGGGCGCGGGACCCTACGAGCAGTACTTC,CASSEGGAGPYEQYF
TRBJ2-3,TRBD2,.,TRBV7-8,TGTGCCAGCAGCACAACGCGACTAGCGGTAACAGATACGCAGTATTTT,CASSTTRLAVTDTQYF
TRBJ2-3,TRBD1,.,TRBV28,TGTGCCAGCAGTTTCGACAGGGGGTTCACAGATACGCAGTATTTT,CASSFDRGFTDTQYF
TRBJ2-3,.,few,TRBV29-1,TGCAGCGTTGACCAAGGACATTCAGATACGCAGTATTTT,CSVDQGHSDTQYF
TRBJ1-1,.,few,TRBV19,TGTGCCAGTAGTATAGTGTCAGGAAACACTGAAGCTTTCTTT,CASSIVSGNTEAFF
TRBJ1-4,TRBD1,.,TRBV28,TGTGCCAGCACCTTAACAGGGGGAAATGAAAAACTGTTTTTT,CASTLTGGNEKLFF
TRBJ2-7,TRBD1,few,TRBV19,TGTGCCAGTAGCGTACTCTACGACAGGGACGAGCAGTACTTC,CASSVLYDRDEQYF
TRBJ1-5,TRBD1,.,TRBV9,TGTGCCAGCAGCGACGGACAGGGCGATCAGCCCCAGCATTTT,CASSDGQGDQPQHF
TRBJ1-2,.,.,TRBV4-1,TGCGCCAGCAGCCAAGATCTGGGGCCTAGAACGGCTAGTGGCTACACCTTC,CASSQDLGPRTASGYTF
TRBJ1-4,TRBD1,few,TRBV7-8,TGTGCCAGCAGCTTAAAGACAGGGATTAATGAAAAACTGTTTTTT,CASSLKTGINEKLFF